The 12 T cell receptor beta chains below come from one sample, sequenced in a study of CD8 T cells in ankylosing spondylitis. Each CDR3 protein is one row after TCRdb ran MiXCR on the 5' RACE reads. The data show under 550,000 distinct CDR3 sequences, roughly a quarter seen once. Study observations and caveats: A TCR beta motif of 7 to 9 highly homologous variants seemed to mark ankylosing spondylitis blood.

These receptors have no identified antigens. The sequenced sample was blood, either unsorted or a sorted T cell fraction (not recorded which). Receptors were obtained from a male donor with ankylosing spondylitis.

The V and J genes are TRBV5-1 and TRBJ1-6; 10 bases match TRBD1. The CDR3 loop spans 15 amino acids. J lost 5 bases, V lost 4 bases, and 3 bases had no gene match. CDR1 and CDR2 from the germline V gene are SGHRS and YFSETQ. The CDR3 DNA reads TGCGCCAGCAGCATGGACAGGGGGGATAATTCACCCCTCCACTTT. It translates to CASSMDRGDNSPLHF.

This clonotype showed up just a few times. This chain connects TRBV10-3 to TRBJ1-1; no clear D. CDR1 and CDR2 from the germline V gene are ENHRY and SYGVKD. The V and J ends lost 4 bases and 3 bases respectively, with 9 bases between them. The CDR3 totals 13 residues. The CDR3 nucleotides read TGTGCCATCAGTGGCTATGGGGACACTGAAGCTTTCTTT. It encodes CAISGYGDTEAFF.

The V gene is TRBV7-2, the J gene TRBJ2-5; the D gene is possibly TRBD2 (6 bases). CDR3 length: 14 amino acids. Germline values: CDR1 SGHTA, CDR2 FQGNSA. The V end was cut by 4 bases, the J end by 3 bases, with 12 bases between. The CDR3 region has the DNA TGTGCCAGCAGCTCCCGGGAGTTTGAAGAGACCCAGTACTTC. Its translation: CASSSREFEETQYF.

This chain joins TRBV4-2 and TRBJ1-4, with D unclear. There are 14 residues in the CDR3. Between the trimmed V and J ends, which lost 0 bases and 0 bases, there was a span of 2 bases. The germline gives CDR1 LGHNA, CDR2 YNFKEQ. CDR3 protein: CASSQEATNEKLFF. As DNA, the CDR3 is TGTGCCAGCAGCCAAGAGGCAACTAATGAAAAACTGTTTTTT.

This clonotype was recorded a few times. CDR3 bases: TGTGCCAGCAGCCAAACCAACAGGGGCGAGCAGTACTTC. Protein product: CASSQTNRGEQYF. This chain joins TRBV3-1 and TRBJ2-7; 7 bases align to TRBD1. CDR3 length equals 13 residues. Germline trimming cut 2 bases from V and 6 bases from J; bases unmatched to any gene: 4. CDR1 is LGHDT and CDR2 is YNNKEL in the germline V gene (reference sequence).

V usage is TRBV7-6 and J usage is TRBJ1-1; a possible D gene is TRBD1 (6 bases). The CDR3 runs to 14 residues. Germline assignment: CDR1 SGHVS and CDR2 FNYEAQ. V gave up 6 bases and J gave up 3 bases, with 14 bases separating them. The DNA for the CDR3 is TGTGCCAGCAGTCTCGGGGGCTTCGACACTGAAGCTTTCTTT. This translates into CASSLGGFDTEAFF.

This clonotype was picked up a small number of times. The chain employs TRBV4-1 and TRBJ2-5, with TRBD1 as a possible D gene (6 bases). The length of the CDR3 is 19 residues. The V gene's germline CDR1 is MGHRA and CDR2 YSYEKL. Trimming took 4 bases from V and 5 from J, leaving 29 bases between them. The CDR3 DNA follows: TGCGCCAGCAGCCCCACGACCACCCCTTCGACAGGTTGGCAGGAGACCCAGTACTTC. This sequence encodes CASSPTTTPSTGWQETQYF.

A few counts support this clonotype. The gene calls are TRBV11-3 and TRBJ2-3; D ambiguous. CDR3 length equals 16 residues. In germline, CDR1 is SGHNT, CDR2 YENEEA. The ends were cut back, 5 bases at V and 4 bases at J, with 19 bases in the middle. The CDR3 DNA reads TGTGCCAGCAGCCCCCAGGCCCAGCCTTCCCCAGATACGCAGTATTTT. Its protein product is CASSPQAQPSPDTQYF. The whole variable domain, remainder taken from reference TRBV11-3 and TRBJ2-3, is EAGVVQSPRYKIIEKKQPVAFWCNPISGHNTLYWYLQNLGQGPELLIRYENEEAVDDSQLPKDRFSAERLKGVDSTLKIQPAELGDSAVYLCASSPQAQPSPDTQYFGPGTRLTVL.

The chain couples TRBV5-1 to TRBJ1-1; D remains ambiguous. V was pared by 0 bases and J by 1 base, with 7 bases between. This CDR3 is built from 14 residues. The germline gives CDR1 SGHRS, CDR2 YFSETQ. The CDR3 is CASSLDRQNTEAFF. The CDR3 nucleotides are TGCGCCAGCAGCTTGGACAGACAGAACACTGAAGCTTTCTTT.

This clonotype was recorded a few times. The chain links TRBV29-1 to TRBJ2-1, with TRBD1 matching 7 bases. Germline CDR1 and CDR2: SQVTM and ANQGSEA. V lost 7 bases and J lost 8; bases outside the gene matches: 8. The CDR3 extends over 12 amino acids. CDR3 DNA sequence: TGCAGCGGAGGTAGGGGGCCCCATGAGCAGTTCTTC. It encodes CSGGRGPHEQFF.

This clonotype occurred once. The genes are TRBV28 and TRBJ2-2, with 10 bases that match TRBD1. The V gene's germline CDR1 is MDHEN and CDR2 SYDVKM. CDR3 size: 16 residues. The V and J ends lost 3 bases and 6 bases, in that order; junction bases with no gene match: 7. The CDR3 nucleotides are TGTGCCAGCAGTTTCTTGACAGGGGGCTGGGCCGGGGAGCTGTTTTTT. Its translation: CASSFLTGGWAGELFF.

The genes are TRBV20-1 and TRBJ1-6; no definite D call. The CDR3 contains 13 residues. Germline CDR1 is DFQATT and CDR2 is SNEGSKA (reference sequence). V was pared by 3 bases and J by 8 bases, with 11 bases between. CDR3: CSARSPGYSPLHF. CDR3 DNA: TGCAGTGCTAGGAGCCCAGGATATTCACCCCTCCACTTT.